This T cell receptor beta chain was identified during a study of CD8 T cells in Susac syndrome. Overall study results and limits: Only a relatively small number of individuals were included in the TCR sequencing and HLA analysis.

Random hexamers primed reverse transcription of 0.5 to 1 ug RNA. Amplification of TCR beta CDR3 was carried out by immunoSEQ multiplex PCR, which covered 54 Vbeta and 13 Jbeta segments. TCRdb re-derived calls from the immunoSEQ multiplex PCR reads in MiXCR, one entry per CDR3 protein. The top ten hold approximately 0.12% of the sample, which has approximately 100,000 distinct CDR3 sequences, 85% to 95% seen once. A remark on this clonotype: Its antigen is unidentified.

The V gene's germline CDR1 is SGHKS and CDR2 YYEKEE (reference sequence). The V gene end was trimmed by 4 bases and the J gene end by 3 bases; junction bases not matched to a gene: 6. CDR3 length: 15 amino acids. The sample consisted of CD8+ T cells from PBMCs. This TCR was recovered from a human donor in good health. The chain employs TRBV5-5 and TRBJ1-5; 8 bases map to TRBD1. In DNA, the CDR3 is TGTGCCAGCAGCAGGACAGGGCCCACCAATCAGCCCCAGCATTTT. Residues: CASSRTGPTNQPQHF.